This TCR beta chain was obtained from a study of a mutant IDH1 vaccine in newly diagnosed glioma. Across the whole study: Patients under treatment included 62.5% males and roughly 40% females and had a mean age of approximately 44 years. Prior therapy was radiotherapy, temozolomide, or both; most received both. General observations from the study: Of all patients, about 93% showed vaccine-induced immune responses. Shifts in the top peripheral T cell clonotypes seemed unrelated to pseudoprogression.

Only in-frame clones appear in the TCRdb table, and some are missing; sequencing was by immunoSEQ multiplex PCR. The sample yields about 88,000 clones, almost 85% seen once. Trimming removed 0 bases from V and 4 bases from J, with 7 bases in between. CDR3 size: 13 residues. Germline loops: CDR1 SGHRS, CDR2 YFSETQ. In the case of this clone: Its antigen is undetermined. Other DNA sequences within the sample encode an identical CDR3.

As to time point: baseline, week 1 (first vaccination visit). As to treatment: pre-vaccination baseline after standard-of-care therapy. The origin of this receptor is a man aged 35 to 55 with glioma. Some clones in this sample may be carry-over from other donors' samples. Sequencing used PBMCs, obtained from a glioma patient treated with radiotherapy, temozolomide or both. This chain links TRBV5-1 with TRBJ2-5; D might be TRBD1 or TRBD2, each matching 5 bases. CDR3 loop: CASSLGGGETQYF. DNA of the CDR3: TGCGCCAGCAGCTTGGGTGGGGGAGAGACCCAGTACTTC.